These T cell receptor beta chains were read from a single sample in a study of shared clonotypes between healthy human individuals. Sequencing used immunoSEQ multiplex PCR; TCRdb keeps in-frame clones, though not all of them. The data contain 2.3 million or so clones, 93% of them seen just once; the ten biggest clones take up 0.39%. Sequenced input: naive CD4+ T cells from PBMCs. These receptors came from a man between 18 and 29 years old in good health. Some clones in this sample may be carry-over from other donors' samples. The CDR3 runs from the conserved cysteine through the conserved F or W. A D gene is named only where the DNA matches it firmly. Rows give clone size only sometimes, using once, few, many, or a class for an expanded clone.

v_gene	d_gene	j_gene	abundance	CDR3nt	CDR3aa
TRBV28	-	TRBJ1-2	-	TGTGCCAGCAGCCCTGGACGGACTGGCTACACCTTC	CASSPGRTGYTF
TRBV12-5	-	TRBJ2-3	-	TGTGCTAGTGGTTCCTCAGGCGCAGATACGCAGTATTTT	CASGSSGADTQYF
TRBV4-2	TRBD2	TRBJ2-7	-	TGTGCCAGCAGCCCCTCTAGCGGTAGCTCCTACGAGCAGTACTTC	CASSPSSGSSYEQYF
TRBV7-9	TRBD1	TRBJ1-1	-	TGTGCCAGCAGCCTTCTTCAGACAGGGGTCATGAACACTGAAGCTTTCTTT	CASSLLQTGVMNTEAFF
TRBV6-5	-	TRBJ2-7	-	TGTGCCAGCAGTTACGGGACCCACAGTTACGAGCAGTACTTC	CASSYGTHSYEQYF
TRBV30	-	TRBJ2-1	-	TGTGCCTGGAGCCCGTGGGAGCCCCTCTACAATGAGCAGTTCTTC	CAWSPWEPLYNEQFF
TRBV10-3	-	TRBJ1-5	-	TGTGCCATCAGTGAAGGGGGACCAGGCGGGCAGCCCCAGCATTTT	CAISEGGPGGQPQHF
TRBV25-1	-	TRBJ2-5	-	TGTGCCAGCTCCCGCCCGGGGTTACAAGAGACCCAGTACTTC	CASSRPGLQETQYF
TRBV7-9	TRBD1	TRBJ2-2	-	TGTGCCAGCAGCTCACGGACAGGGAAGTCCTACACCGGGGAGCTGTTTTTT	CASSSRTGKSYTGELFF
TRBV7-9	TRBD1	TRBJ2-5	-	TGTGCCAGCAGCACGGGGACAGGGGTCCAAGAGACCCAGTACTTC	CASSTGTGVQETQYF
TRBV5-1	-	TRBJ2-2	-	TGCGCCAGCAGTTACAGGGAAACGAACACCGGGGAGCTGTTTTTT	CASSYRETNTGELFF
TRBV5-4	TRBD1	TRBJ2-7	-	TGTGCCAGCAGCACCGGACGGGACAGGGGCTACGAGCAGTACTTC	CASSTGRDRGYEQYF
TRBV7-3	TRBD1	TRBJ2-5	-	TGTGCCAGCAGCTTAAGACAGGGGGGAGAGACCCAGTACTTC	CASSLRQGGETQYF
TRBV9	TRBD1	TRBJ1-2	-	TGTGCCAGCAGCCCTTGGGACAGGGATAGGATCTATGGCTACACCTTC	CASSPWDRDRIYGYTF
TRBV28	-	TRBJ2-7	-	TGTGCCAGCAGCTCCGGACAGTTCTACGAGCAGTACTTC	CASSSGQFYEQYF
TRBV7-8	-	TRBJ1-2	once	TGTGCCAGCAGCTTAGTGGGTCAGCGAGGCTACACCTTC	CASSLVGQRGYTF
TRBV7-8	-	TRBJ2-4	once	TGTGCCAGCAGCTTGACGGGTCTCTTAGCCAAAAACATTCAGTACTTC	CASSLTGLLAKNIQYF
TRBV28	-	TRBJ1-2	-	TGTGCCAGCATTGGAGGGGTTCGGTTTGGCTACACCTTC	CASIGGVRFGYTF
TRBV6-5	TRBD1	TRBJ1-2	few	TGTGCCAGCAGTTCCCCCGGACAGGGCGGCTACACCTTC	CASSSPGQGGYTF